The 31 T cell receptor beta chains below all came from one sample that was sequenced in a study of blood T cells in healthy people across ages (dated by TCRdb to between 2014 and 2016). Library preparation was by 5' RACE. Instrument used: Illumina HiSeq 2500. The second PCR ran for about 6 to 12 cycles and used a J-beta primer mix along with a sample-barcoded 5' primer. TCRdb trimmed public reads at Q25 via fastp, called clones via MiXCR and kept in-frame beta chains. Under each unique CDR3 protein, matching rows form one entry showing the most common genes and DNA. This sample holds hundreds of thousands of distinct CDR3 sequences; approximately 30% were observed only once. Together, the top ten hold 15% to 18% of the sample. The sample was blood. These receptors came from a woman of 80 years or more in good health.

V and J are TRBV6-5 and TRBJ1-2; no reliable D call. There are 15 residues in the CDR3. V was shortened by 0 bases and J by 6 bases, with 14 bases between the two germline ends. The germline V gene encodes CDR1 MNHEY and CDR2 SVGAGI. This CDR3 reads CASSYSVYTRNGYTF. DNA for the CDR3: TGTGCCAGCAGTTACTCGGTATACACCCGCAATGGCTACACCTTC.

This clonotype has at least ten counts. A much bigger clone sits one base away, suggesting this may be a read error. As DNA, the CDR3 is TGCACGAGCGGTATTAGCGGGGGGCCACATGAGCAGTTCTTC. This sequence encodes CTSGISGGPHEQFF. The chain employs TRBV5-1 and TRBJ2-1; 10 nucleotides match TRBD2. Germline CDR1 SGHRS, CDR2 YFSETQ. There are 14 residues in the CDR3.

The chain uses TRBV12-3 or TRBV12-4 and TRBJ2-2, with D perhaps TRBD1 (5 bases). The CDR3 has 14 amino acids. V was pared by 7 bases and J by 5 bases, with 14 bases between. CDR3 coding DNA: TGTGCCAGCACTATGACAGTGGAGACCGGGGAGCTGTTTTTT. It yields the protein CASTMTVETGELFF.

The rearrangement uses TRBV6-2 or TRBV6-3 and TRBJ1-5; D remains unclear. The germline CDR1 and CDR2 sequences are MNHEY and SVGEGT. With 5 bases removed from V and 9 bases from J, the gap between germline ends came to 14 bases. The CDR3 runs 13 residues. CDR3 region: CASSTDDYPPQHF. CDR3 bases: TGTGCCAGCAGTACCGATGATTATCCGCCCCAGCATTTT.

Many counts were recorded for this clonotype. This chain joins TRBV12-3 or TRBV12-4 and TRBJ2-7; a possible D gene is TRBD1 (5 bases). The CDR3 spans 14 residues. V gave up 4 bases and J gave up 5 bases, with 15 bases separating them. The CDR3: CASSSKTGYHEQYF. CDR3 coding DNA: TGTGCCAGCAGTTCGAAAACAGGTTACCACGAGCAGTACTTC.

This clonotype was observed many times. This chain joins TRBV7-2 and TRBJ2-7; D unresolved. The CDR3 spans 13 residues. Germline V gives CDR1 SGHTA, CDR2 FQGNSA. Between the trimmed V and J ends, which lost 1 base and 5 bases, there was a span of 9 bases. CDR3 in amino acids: CASSLDTPHEQYF. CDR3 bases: TGTGCCAGCAGCTTAGACACCCCCCACGAGCAGTACTTC.

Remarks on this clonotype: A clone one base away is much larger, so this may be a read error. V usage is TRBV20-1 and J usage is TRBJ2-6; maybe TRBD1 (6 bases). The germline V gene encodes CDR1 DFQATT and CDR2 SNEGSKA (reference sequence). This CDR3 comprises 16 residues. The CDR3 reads CSARAQGFSGASVLTF. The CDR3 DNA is TGCAGTGCTAGGGCTCAGGGGTTCTCTGGGGCCAGCGTCCTGACTTTC.

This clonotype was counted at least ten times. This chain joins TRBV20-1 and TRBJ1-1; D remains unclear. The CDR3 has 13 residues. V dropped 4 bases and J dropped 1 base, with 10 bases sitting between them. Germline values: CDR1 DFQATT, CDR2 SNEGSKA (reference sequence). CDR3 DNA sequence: TGCAGTGCTAAGGCGGAAACGAACACTGAAGCTTTCTTT. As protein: CSAKAETNTEAFF.

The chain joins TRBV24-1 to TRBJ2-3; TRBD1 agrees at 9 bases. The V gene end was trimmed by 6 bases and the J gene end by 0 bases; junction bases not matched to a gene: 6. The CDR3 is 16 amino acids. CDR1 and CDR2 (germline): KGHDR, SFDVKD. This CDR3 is CATSRSGQGSTDTQYF. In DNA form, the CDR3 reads TGTGCCACCAGTAGGTCGGGACAGGGAAGCACAGATACGCAGTATTTT.

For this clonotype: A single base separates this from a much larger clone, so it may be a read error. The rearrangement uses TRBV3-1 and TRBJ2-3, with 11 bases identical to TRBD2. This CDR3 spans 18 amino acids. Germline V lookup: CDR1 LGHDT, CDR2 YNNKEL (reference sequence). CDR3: CASSQEVLAGGSTDTRYF. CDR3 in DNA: TGTGCCAGCAGCCAAGAAGTGCTAGCGGGGGGTAGCACAGATACGCGGTATTTT.

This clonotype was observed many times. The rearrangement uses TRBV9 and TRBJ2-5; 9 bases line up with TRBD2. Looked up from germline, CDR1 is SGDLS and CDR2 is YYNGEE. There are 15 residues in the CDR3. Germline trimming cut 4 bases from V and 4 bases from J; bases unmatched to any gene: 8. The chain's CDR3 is CASSPPRGGGETQYF. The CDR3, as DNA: TGTGCCAGCAGCCCTCCCCGCGGGGGGGGAGAGACCCAGTACTTC. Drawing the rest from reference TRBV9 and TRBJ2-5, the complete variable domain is DSGVTQTPKHLITATGQRVTLRCSPRSGDLSVYWYQQSLDQGLQFLIQYYNGEERAKGNILERFSAQQFPDLHSELNLSSLELGDSALYFCASSPPRGGGETQYFGPGTRLLVL.

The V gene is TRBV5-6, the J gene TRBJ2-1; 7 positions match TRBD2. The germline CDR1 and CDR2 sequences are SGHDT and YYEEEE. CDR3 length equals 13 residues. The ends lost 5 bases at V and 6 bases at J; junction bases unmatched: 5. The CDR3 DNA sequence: TGTGCCAGCAGACTTAGGACTAGCAATGAGCAGTTCTTC. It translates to CASRLRTSNEQFF.

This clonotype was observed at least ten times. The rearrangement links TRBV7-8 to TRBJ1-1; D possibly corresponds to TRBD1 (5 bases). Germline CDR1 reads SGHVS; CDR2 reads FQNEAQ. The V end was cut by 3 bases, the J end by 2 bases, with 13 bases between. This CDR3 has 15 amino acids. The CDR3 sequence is CASSLLTGPNTEAFF. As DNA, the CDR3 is TGTGCCAGCAGCTTGCTTACAGGCCCCAACACTGAAGCTTTCTTT.

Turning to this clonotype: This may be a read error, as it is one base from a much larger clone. This CDR3 reads CASSLVREAQFF. The CDR3 DNA reads TGCGCCAGCAGCTTGGTTCGGGAGGCCCAGTTCTTC. This chain links TRBV5-1 with TRBJ2-1; 7 nucleotides line up with TRBD2. The ends lost 0 bases at V and 13 bases at J; junction bases unmatched: 4. The CDR3 extends over 12 amino acids. Germline-derived CDR1 and CDR2 are SGHRS and YFSETQ.

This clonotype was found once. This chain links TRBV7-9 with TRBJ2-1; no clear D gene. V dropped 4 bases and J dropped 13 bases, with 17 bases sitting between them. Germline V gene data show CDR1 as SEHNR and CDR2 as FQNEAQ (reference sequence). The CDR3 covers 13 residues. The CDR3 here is CASSSSKMSPQFF. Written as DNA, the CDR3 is TGTGCCAGCAGCTCCTCTAAGATGTCGCCCCAGTTCTTC.

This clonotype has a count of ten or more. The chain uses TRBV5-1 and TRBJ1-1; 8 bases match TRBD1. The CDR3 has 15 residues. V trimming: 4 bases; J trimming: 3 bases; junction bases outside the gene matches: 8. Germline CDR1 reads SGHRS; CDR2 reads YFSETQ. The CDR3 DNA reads TGCGCCAGCAGCCCGGACAGGGTTGGAGACACTGAAGCTTTCTTT. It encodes CASSPDRVGDTEAFF.

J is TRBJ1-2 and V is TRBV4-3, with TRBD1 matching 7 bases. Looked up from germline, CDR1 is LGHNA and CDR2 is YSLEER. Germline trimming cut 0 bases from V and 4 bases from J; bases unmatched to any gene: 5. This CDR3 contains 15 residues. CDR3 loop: CASSQDETGTYGYTF. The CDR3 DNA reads TGCGCCAGCAGCCAAGATGAGACAGGGACCTATGGCTACACCTTC.

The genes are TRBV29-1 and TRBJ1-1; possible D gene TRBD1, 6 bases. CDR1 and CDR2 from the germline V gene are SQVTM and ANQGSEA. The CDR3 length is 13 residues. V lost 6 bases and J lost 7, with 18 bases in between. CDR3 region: CSVLGGGAHEAFF. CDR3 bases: TGCAGCGTCCTAGGAGGGGGGGCCCATGAAGCTTTCTTT.

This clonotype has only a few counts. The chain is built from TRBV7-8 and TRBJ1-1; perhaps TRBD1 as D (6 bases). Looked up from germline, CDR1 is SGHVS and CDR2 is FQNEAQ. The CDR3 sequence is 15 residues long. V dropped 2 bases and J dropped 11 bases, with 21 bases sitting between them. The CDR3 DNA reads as TGTGCCAGCAGCTTACGGGAACAGGGTCTGGCGGAGGCTTTCTTT. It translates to CASSLREQGLAEAFF.

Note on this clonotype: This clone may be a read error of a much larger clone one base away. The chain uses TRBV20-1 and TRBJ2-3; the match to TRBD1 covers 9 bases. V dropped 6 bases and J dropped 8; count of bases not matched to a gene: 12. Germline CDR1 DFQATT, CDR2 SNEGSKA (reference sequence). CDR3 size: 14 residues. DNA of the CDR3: TGCAGTGCCGCCGGGACAGGGCAATTGGGTACGCAGTATTTT. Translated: CSAAGTGQLGTQYF.

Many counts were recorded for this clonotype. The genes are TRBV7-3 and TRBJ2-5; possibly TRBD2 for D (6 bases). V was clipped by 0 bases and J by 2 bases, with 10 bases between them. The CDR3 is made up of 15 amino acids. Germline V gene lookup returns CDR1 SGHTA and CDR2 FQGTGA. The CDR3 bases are TGTGCCAGCAGCTTAACCTTGGGGGGTCAAGAGACCCAGTACTTC. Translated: CASSLTLGGQETQYF. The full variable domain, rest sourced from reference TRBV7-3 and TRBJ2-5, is GAGVSQTPSNKVTEKGKYVELRCDPISGHTALYWYRQSLGQGPEFLIYFQGTGAADDSGLPNDRFFAVRPEGSVSTLKIQRTERGDSAVYLCASSLTLGGQETQYFGPGTRLLVL.

CDR3 amino acids: CASSTGVNTGELFF. Here the CDR3 DNA reads TGTGCCAGCAGTACAGGGGTCAACACCGGGGAGCTGTTTTTT. This chain connects TRBV6-2 or TRBV6-3 to TRBJ2-2; 7 bases fit TRBD1. The germline gives CDR1 MNHEY, CDR2 SVGEGT. With V trimmed by 5 bases and J by 2 bases, 2 bases remained unmatched. CDR3 size: 14 residues.

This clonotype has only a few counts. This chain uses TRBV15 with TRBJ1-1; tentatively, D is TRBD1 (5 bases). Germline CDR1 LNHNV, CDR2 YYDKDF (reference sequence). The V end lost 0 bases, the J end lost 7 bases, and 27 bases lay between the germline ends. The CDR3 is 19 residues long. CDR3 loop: CATSRDQGMGGLRTSEAFF. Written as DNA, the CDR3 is TGTGCCACCAGCAGAGATCAGGGAATGGGAGGCCTACGTACGAGTGAAGCTTTCTTT.

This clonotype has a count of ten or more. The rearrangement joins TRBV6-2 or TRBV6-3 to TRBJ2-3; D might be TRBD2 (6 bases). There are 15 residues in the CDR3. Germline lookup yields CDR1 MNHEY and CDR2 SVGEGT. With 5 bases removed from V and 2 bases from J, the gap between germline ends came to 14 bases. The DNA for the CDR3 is TGTGCCAGCAGTCGACGGGCGCGGGACACAGATACGCAGTATTTT. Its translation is CASSRRARDTDTQYF.

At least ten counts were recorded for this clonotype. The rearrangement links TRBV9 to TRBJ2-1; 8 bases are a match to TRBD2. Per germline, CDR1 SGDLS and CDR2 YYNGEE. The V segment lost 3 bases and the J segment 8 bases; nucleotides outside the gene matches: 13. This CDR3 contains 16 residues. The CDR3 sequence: CASSAGRLAGSHEQFF. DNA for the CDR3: TGTGCCAGCAGCGCCGGGCGGCTAGCGGGTAGTCATGAGCAGTTCTTC.

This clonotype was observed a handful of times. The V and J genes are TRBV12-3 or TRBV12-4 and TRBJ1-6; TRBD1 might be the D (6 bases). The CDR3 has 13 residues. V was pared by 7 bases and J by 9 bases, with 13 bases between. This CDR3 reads CASKGQGPSPLHF. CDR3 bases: TGTGCCAGCAAGGGGCAGGGGCCTTCACCCCTCCACTTT.

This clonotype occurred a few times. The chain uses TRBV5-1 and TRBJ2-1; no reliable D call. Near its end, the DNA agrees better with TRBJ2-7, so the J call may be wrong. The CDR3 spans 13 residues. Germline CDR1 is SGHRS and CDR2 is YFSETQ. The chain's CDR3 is CASSLGGRNEQYF. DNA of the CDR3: TGCGCCAGCAGCTTGGGAGGCCGCAATGAGCAGTACTTC.

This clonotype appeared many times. The CDR3 region is CASSLSQGYSYNSPLHF. The CDR3 DNA is TGTGCCAGCAGCCTATCCCAGGGTTACTCCTATAATTCACCCCTCCACTTT. V usage is TRBV12-3 or TRBV12-4 and J usage is TRBJ1-6, with D perhaps TRBD1 (5 bases). The CDR3 is 17 residues long. V was cut by 6 bases and J by 0 bases, with 15 bases left in between.

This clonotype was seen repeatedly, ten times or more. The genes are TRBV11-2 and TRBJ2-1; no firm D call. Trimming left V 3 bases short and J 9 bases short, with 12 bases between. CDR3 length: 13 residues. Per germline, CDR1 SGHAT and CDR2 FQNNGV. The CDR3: CASSLNRLSEQFF. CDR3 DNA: TGTGCCAGCAGCTTGAACCGTTTGAGTGAGCAGTTCTTC.

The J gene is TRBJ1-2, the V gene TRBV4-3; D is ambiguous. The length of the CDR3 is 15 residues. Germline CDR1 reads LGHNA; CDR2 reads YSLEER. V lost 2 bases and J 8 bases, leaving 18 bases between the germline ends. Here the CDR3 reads CASSQSGLGRTGYTF. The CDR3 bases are TGCGCCAGCAGCCAATCGGGCCTAGGGCGTACAGGCTACACCTTC.

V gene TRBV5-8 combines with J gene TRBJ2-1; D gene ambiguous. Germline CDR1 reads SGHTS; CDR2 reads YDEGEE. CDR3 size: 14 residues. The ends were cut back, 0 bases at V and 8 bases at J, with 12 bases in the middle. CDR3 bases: TGTGCCAGCAGCTTGGACAGCGCCCTCGATGAGCAGTTCTTC. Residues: CASSLDSALDEQFF.